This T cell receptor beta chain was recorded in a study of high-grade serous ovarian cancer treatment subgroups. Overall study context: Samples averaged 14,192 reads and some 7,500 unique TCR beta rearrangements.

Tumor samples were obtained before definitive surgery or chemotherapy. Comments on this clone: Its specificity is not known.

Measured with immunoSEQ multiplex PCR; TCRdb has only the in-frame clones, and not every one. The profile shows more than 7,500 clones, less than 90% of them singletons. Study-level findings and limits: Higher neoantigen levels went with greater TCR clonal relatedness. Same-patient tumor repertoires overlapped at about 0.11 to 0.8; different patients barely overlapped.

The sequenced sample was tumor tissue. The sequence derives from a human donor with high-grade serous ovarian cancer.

CDR3 sequence: CASSLYASGMSGGNTQYF. The DNA for the CDR3 is TGCGCCAGCAGCTTGTATGCTAGCGGGATGTCTGGTGGGAATACGCAGTATTTT. The rearrangement links TRBV5-1 to TRBJ2-3, with 9 positions matching TRBD2. Germline assignment: CDR1 SGHRS and CDR2 YFSETQ. V lost 1 base to trimming and J lost 7 bases; unmatched junction nucleotides: 16. The CDR3 is made up of 18 amino acids.